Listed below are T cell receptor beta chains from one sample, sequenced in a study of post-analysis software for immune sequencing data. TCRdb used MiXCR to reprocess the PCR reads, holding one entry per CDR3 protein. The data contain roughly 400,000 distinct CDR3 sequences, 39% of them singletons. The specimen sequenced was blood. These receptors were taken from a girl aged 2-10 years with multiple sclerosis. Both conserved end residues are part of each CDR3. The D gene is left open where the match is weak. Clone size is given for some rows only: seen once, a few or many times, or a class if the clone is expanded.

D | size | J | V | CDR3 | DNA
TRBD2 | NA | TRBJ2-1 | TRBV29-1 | CSVREGPPDNEQFF | TGCAGCGTCCGGGAGGGTCCGCCAGATAATGAGCAGTTCTTC
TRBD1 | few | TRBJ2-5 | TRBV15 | CATSRGTGQETQYF | TGTGCCACCAGCAGAGGGACAGGCCAAGAGACCCAGTACTTC
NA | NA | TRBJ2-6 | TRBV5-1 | CASSLVGAATHSGANVLTF | TGCGCCAGCAGCTTGGTAGGGGCAGCCACACACTCTGGGGCCAACGTCCTGACTTTC
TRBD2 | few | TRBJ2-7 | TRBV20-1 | CSAPKGLAGDLSYEQYF | TGCAGTGCTCCAAAGGGACTAGCGGGAGATCTGTCCTACGAGCAGTACTTC
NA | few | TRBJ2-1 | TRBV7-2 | CASSLVDSSSYNEQFF | TGTGCCAGCAGCTTAGTTGATTCCAGCTCCTACAATGAGCAGTTCTTC
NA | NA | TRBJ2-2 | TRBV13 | CASSSYQRELFF | TGTGCCAGCAGCTCCTACCAGAGGGAGCTGTTTTTT
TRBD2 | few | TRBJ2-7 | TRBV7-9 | CASSWGTSGDEQYF | TGTGCCAGCAGCTGGGGGACTAGCGGAGACGAGCAGTACTTC
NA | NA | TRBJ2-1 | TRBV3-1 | CASSPSGTGRGRLAYNEQFF | TGTGCCAGCAGCCCAAGTGGGACTGGCAGGGGGAGATTAGCCTACAATGAGCAGTTCTTC
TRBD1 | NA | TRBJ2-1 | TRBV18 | CASSQGTGGTNEQFF | TGTGCCAGCTCTCAGGGGACAGGGGGTACGAATGAGCAGTTCTTC
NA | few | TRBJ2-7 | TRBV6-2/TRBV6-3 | CASSYGGSGAYEQYF | TGTGCCAGCAGTTACGGTGGGTCGGGAGCCTACGAGCAGTACTTC
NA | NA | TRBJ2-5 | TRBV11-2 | CASSSMQGWETQYF | TGTGCCAGCAGCTCGATGCAGGGATGGGAGACCCAGTACTTC
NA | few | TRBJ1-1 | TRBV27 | CTSSLLEQTEAFF | TGTACCAGCAGTTTATTAGAACAGACTGAAGCTTTCTTT
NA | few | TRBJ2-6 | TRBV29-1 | CSVRASGANVLTF | TGCAGCGTTCGGGCTTCTGGGGCCAACGTCCTGACTTTC
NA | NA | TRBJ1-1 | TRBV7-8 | CASSLTLHRDTEAFF | TGTGCCAGCAGCTTAACACTCCACAGGGACACTGAAGCTTTCTTT
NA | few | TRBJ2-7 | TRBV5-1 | CASSLEGVSYEQYF | TGCGCCAGCAGCTTGGAGGGGGTCTCCTACGAGCAGTACTTC
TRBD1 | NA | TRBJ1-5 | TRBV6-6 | CATRVADRSPNQPQHF | TGTGCCACCCGGGTTGCGGACAGGAGCCCCAATCAGCCCCAGCATTTT
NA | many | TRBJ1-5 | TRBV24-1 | CAPPVVRVLFRPQHF | TGTGCCCCCCCGGTGGTCAGGGTACTTTTCCGGCCCCAGCATTTT
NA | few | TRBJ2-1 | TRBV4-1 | CASSHVSGGYYNEQFF | TGCGCCAGCAGCCATGTATCTGGGGGGTACTACAATGAGCAGTTCTTC
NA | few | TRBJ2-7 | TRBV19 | CASSMGWASSYEQYF | TGTGCCAGTAGTATGGGTTGGGCCTCGAGTTACGAGCAGTACTTC
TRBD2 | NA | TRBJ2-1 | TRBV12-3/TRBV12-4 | CASSPSTSGRYGEQFF | TGTGCCAGCAGCCCCAGTACTAGCGGGAGGTATGGTGAGCAGTTCTTC
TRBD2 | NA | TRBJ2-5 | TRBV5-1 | CASSRTSGREGEQYF | TGCGCCAGCAGTCGGACTAGCGGGAGGGAGGGAGAGCAGTACTTC
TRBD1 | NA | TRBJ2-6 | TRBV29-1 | CSVPWTGHSGANVLTF | TGCAGCGTTCCTTGGACAGGCCACTCTGGGGCCAACGTCCTGACTTTC